The 2 T cell receptor beta chains in this list originate from one sample, sequenced in a study of blood T cells in healthy people across ages (dated by TCRdb to between 2014 and 2017). Libraries were made using 5' RACE. Instrument on record: Illumina HiSeq 2500. The second PCR ran for roughly 6 to 11 cycles and used a J-beta primer mix along with a sample-barcoded 5' primer. TCRdb applied fastp at Q25 and MiXCR to the public reads, then kept only in-frame beta chains. Entries are consolidated by CDR3 protein sequence, retaining the most common genes and DNA. This sample gives 1.5 million to 2 million distinct CDR3 sequences in total; over 25% of them show up just once. The ten largest clones capture less than 9.5% of the sample. The sample consisted of blood. The receptors here all came from a woman in her twenties or thirties in good health.

The CDR3, as DNA: TGTGCCAGCAGCTCCGGACGAGCGGGAGGAATTGAGACCCAGTACTTC. Residues: CASSSGRAGGIETQYF. The chain carries TRBV7-9 and TRBJ2-7; 9 bases fit TRBD2. The J call is uncertain, as TRBJ2-5 better fits the DNA end. The CDR3 has 16 residues. CDR1 is SEHNR and CDR2 is FQNEAQ in the germline V gene (reference sequence).

The rearrangement joins TRBV29-1 to TRBJ1-1, with a possible D match to TRBD1 (5 bases). Germline V CDR1 and CDR2: SQVTM, ANQGSEA. This CDR3 is 12 amino acids long. V was pared by 7 bases and J by 1 base, with 10 bases between. CDR3 protein: CSAGRTNTEAFF. CDR3 DNA sequence: TGCAGCGCGGGACGGACGAACACTGAAGCTTTCTTT.